The 20 T cell receptor beta chains below were found in one sample sequenced in a study of T cells in Graves' hyperthyroidism and ophthalmopathy. The investigators amplified TCR beta CDR3 regions from RNA transcripts. First-round RT-PCR targeting the TCR CDR3 was performed with the HTBI primer set. TCRdb passed the multiplex PCR reads through MiXCR, listing each CDR3 protein once. Altogether fewer than 800,000 distinct CDR3 sequences are present, about a sixth being singletons, with the ten largest covering roughly 8%. The sequenced sample was blood. Every receptor here comes from a man aged 18 to 29 with Graves' hyperthyroidism.

Comments on this clonotype: A single base separates this from a much larger clone, so it may be a read error. V usage is TRBV28 and J usage is TRBJ2-1, with 14 bases matching TRBD2. This CDR3 contains 18 residues. The V and J ends lost 6 bases and 2 bases, in that order; junction bases with no gene match: 9. From germline, CDR1 is MDHEN and CDR2 SYDVKM. Here the CDR3 reads CASRPGTSGRIPYNEQFF. For the CDR3, the DNA is TGTGCCAGCAGACCCGGGACTAGCGGGAGAATCCCCTACAATGAGCAGTTCTTC.

This clonotype came up a few times. A clone one base away is much larger, so this may be a read error. The V and J genes are TRBV28 and TRBJ2-7, with D perhaps given as TRBD1 or TRBD2 (5 bases each). V was trimmed by 2 bases and J by 9 bases, leaving 14 bases between them. Per germline, CDR1 MDHEN and CDR2 SYDVKM. The CDR3 spans 13 residues. CDR3 loop: CASSLRGLRGQYF. The CDR3 DNA reads as TGTGCCAGCAGTTTACGGGGCCTCCGGGGGCAGTACTTC.

The CDR3 loop reads CASSPEGGGSREKLFF. As DNA, the CDR3 is TGTGCCAGCTCACCTGAAGGAGGGGGCAGTCGGGAAAAACTGTTTTTT. The V gene is TRBV18, the J gene TRBJ1-4; the match to TRBD1 covers 7 bases. The CDR3 runs to 16 residues. Germline V CDR1 and CDR2: KGHSH, LQKENI. V lost 3 bases and J lost 8; bases outside the gene matches: 12. Full variable domain (outside the CDR3, taken from reference TRBV18 and TRBJ1-4): NAGVMQNPRHLVRRRGQEARLRCSPMKGHSHVYWYRQLPEEGLKFMVYLQKENIIDESGMPKERFSAEFPKEGPSILRIQQVVRGDSAAYFCASSPEGGGSREKLFFGSGTQLSVL.

Of note for this clonotype: A read error may explain this, as a much larger clone is one base away. Lacking the conserved final phenylalanine or tryptophan, this CDR3 likely reflects a read error. The J gene is TRBJ2-1, the V gene TRBV5-5; D tentatively fits TRBD1 or TRBD2 (5 bases each). The CDR3 has 15 amino acids. The germline V gene has CDR1 SGHKS and CDR2 YYEKEE (reference sequence). Deletions cut 3 bases from V and 5 bases from J, with 15 bases between. The DNA for the CDR3 is TGTGCCAGCAGCTCAGGGTATAGCGAGCACAATGAGCAGTTCTCC. It encodes CASSSGYSEHNEQFS.

The chain links TRBV19 to TRBJ1-2, with a weak D call TRBD1 (5 bases). The CDR3 loop spans 16 amino acids. Looked up from germline, CDR1 is LNHDA and CDR2 is SQIVND (reference sequence). The ends were cut back, 1 base at V and 5 bases at J, with 17 bases in the middle. This CDR3 is CASSIAVSAGLYGYTF. CDR3 in DNA: TGTGCCAGTAGTATAGCAGTCTCCGCAGGGTTGTATGGCTACACCTTC.

This clonotype was found many times. This rearrangement joins TRBV12-5 to TRBJ2-6; D unclear. V lost 5 bases to trimming and J lost 1 base, with 6 bases between them. CDR3 length: 14 amino acids. CDR1 LGHNT and CDR2 FRNRAP come from the germline V gene. CDR3 loop: CASGPESGANVLTF. The CDR3 DNA reads TGTGCTAGTGGTCCAGAGTCTGGGGCCAACGTCCTGACTTTC.

The table lists this clonotype with a few counts. This chain joins TRBV20-1 and TRBJ2-5, with D perhaps given as TRBD1 or TRBD2 (6 bases each). Between the trimmed V and J ends, which lost 1 base and 1 base, there was a span of 10 bases. CDR1 and CDR2 (germline): DFQATT, SNEGSKA (reference sequence). This CDR3 has 14 amino acids. This chain's CDR3 is CSARVSGAQETQYF. The CDR3 region has the DNA TGCAGTGCTAGAGTTTCGGGGGCCCAAGAGACCCAGTACTTC.

This chain uses TRBV29-1 with TRBJ2-5; 8 nucleotides align to TRBD2. J lost 5 bases, V lost 3 bases, and 8 bases had no gene match. The CDR3 loop spans 14 amino acids. The germline gives CDR1 SQVTM, CDR2 ANQGSEA. CDR3 sequence: CSVDPLAGSETQYF. The CDR3, as DNA: TGCAGCGTTGATCCGCTAGCGGGTTCGGAGACCCAGTACTTC. The full variable domain, in which reference TRBV29-1 and TRBJ2-5 provide the parts outside the CDR3, is SAVISQKPSRDICQRGTSLTIQCQVDSQVTMMFWYRQQPGQSLTLIATANQGSEATYESGFVIDKFPISRPNLTFSTLTVSNMSPEDSSIYLCSVDPLAGSETQYFGPGTRLLVL.

This clonotype was found many times. The chain employs TRBV3-1 and TRBJ2-3; tentatively, D is TRBD2 (6 bases). Per germline, CDR1 LGHDT and CDR2 YNNKEL (reference sequence). Trimming left V 3 bases short and J 4 bases short, with 11 bases between. The CDR3 sequence is 14 residues long. This CDR3 reads CASSQGLPPDTQYF. CDR3 coding DNA: TGTGCCAGCAGCCAGGGACTTCCCCCAGATACGCAGTATTTT.

The table lists this clonotype with many counts. The V gene is TRBV2, the J gene TRBJ1-4; D uncertain. The V gene lost 8 bases and the J gene lost 5 bases, with 9 bases spanning the gap. CDR3 length: 12 amino acids. The V gene's germline CDR1 is SNHLY and CDR2 FYNNEI. The chain's CDR3 is CASAQDNEKLFF. In DNA, the CDR3 is TGTGCCAGCGCGCAGGACAATGAAAAACTGTTTTTT.

This clonotype was seen more than once but under ten times. The V gene is TRBV6-2 or TRBV6-3, the J gene TRBJ1-1; the D gene is possibly TRBD1 (5 bases). Germline lookup yields CDR1 MNHEY and CDR2 SVGEGT. The CDR3 spans 14 residues. Between the trimmed V and J ends, which lost 6 bases and 5 bases, there was a span of 16 bases. The CDR3 loop is CASRSTGRGTEAFF. In DNA form, the CDR3 reads TGTGCCAGCAGATCGACGGGCCGGGGGACTGAAGCTTTCTTT.

There are many counts of this clonotype. This chain links TRBV2 with TRBJ1-6; D call uncertain. The V end was cut by 3 bases, the J end by 8 bases, with 2 bases between. CDR3 length: 11 amino acids. Germline V gene sequence: CDR1 SNHLY, CDR2 FYNNEI. CDR3 DNA: TGTGCCAGCAGTGACCATTCACCCCTCCACTTT. Translating it yields CASSDHSPLHF.

This clonotype has just a few counts. The rearrangement links TRBV28 to TRBJ2-7, with 9 bases matching TRBD2. Losses at the gene ends were 5 bases for V and 4 bases for J; bases not matched to a gene: 6. Germline CDR1 reads MDHEN; CDR2 reads SYDVKM. The CDR3 spans 14 residues. CDR3: CASSSLLAGYEQYF. The CDR3 region has the DNA TGTGCCAGCAGTAGCCTCCTAGCGGGGTACGAGCAGTACTTC.

This clonotype was counted ten times or more. V is TRBV12-3 or TRBV12-4 and J is TRBJ1-2; D is unresolved. The CDR3 spans 14 residues. V gave up 4 bases and J gave up 0 bases, with 9 bases separating them. CDR3 DNA sequence: TGTGCCAGCAGTTCGAGAGTAGCTAACTATGGCTACACCTTC. Its protein product is CASSSRVANYGYTF.

The V and J genes are TRBV7-9 and TRBJ1-4; 8 nucleotides agree with TRBD1. The CDR3 loop spans 17 amino acids. The trim removed 0 bases at V and 5 bases at J, leaving 8 bases unmatched. Germline V lookup: CDR1 SEHNR, CDR2 FQNEAQ (reference sequence). The CDR3 DNA follows: TGTGCCAGCAGCTTAGCGCAGGGCAGGGGGCTGAATGAAAAACTGTTTTTT. It yields the protein CASSLAQGRGLNEKLFF.

In this sample, this clonotype turned up a few times. The chain carries TRBV2 and TRBJ2-7; unclear D gene. This CDR3 contains 14 residues. CDR1 is SNHLY and CDR2 is FYNNEI in the germline V gene. V was shortened by 10 bases and J by 0 bases, with 16 bases between the two germline ends. CDR3 loop: CATLEGSSSYEQYF. The DNA of the CDR3 is TGTGCCACCCTAGAAGGATCCAGCTCCTACGAGCAGTACTTC.

This clonotype was recorded once. This may be a read error: a much more frequent sequence differs by one nucleotide. V usage is TRBV30 and J usage is TRBJ1-4; 8 positions agree with TRBD1. The CDR3 runs 15 residues. J lost 9 bases, V lost 6 bases, and 15 bases had no gene match. Germline CDR1 is GTSNPN and CDR2 is SVGIG (reference sequence). Here the CDR3 DNA reads TGTGCCTGTAGAGCTCCAGGGGGCAGTTGGAAAAAACTGTTTTTT. It encodes CACRAPGGSWKKLFF.

This clonotype turned up a few times. The chain has TRBV6-1 and TRBJ1-6; 11 nucleotides agree with TRBD1. Germline loops: CDR1 MNHNS, CDR2 SASEGT. The V gene end was trimmed by 1 base and the J gene end by 4 bases; junction bases not matched to a gene: 6. This CDR3 is 18 amino acids long. The CDR3 is CASSEGTGGLRYNSPLHF. The CDR3 DNA sequence: TGTGCCAGCAGTGAAGGGACAGGGGGCCTACGTTATAATTCACCCCTCCACTTT.

This clonotype was recorded many times. The chain is built from TRBV28 and TRBJ2-7; 8 nucleotides align to TRBD2. With 2 bases clipped from V and 4 bases from J, the junction kept 7 bases outside the gene matches. The CDR3 is 15 amino acids. The germline V gene encodes CDR1 MDHEN and CDR2 SYDVKM. The CDR3 sequence is CASSLGGRLTYEQYF. The CDR3 DNA reads as TGTGCCAGCAGTTTAGGCGGGAGGCTTACTTACGAGCAGTACTTC.

The V call is TRBV19, the J call TRBJ1-1; D remains ambiguous. Trimming removed 5 bases at V and 5 bases at J, with 12 bases between. Germline V gene sequence: CDR1 LNHDA, CDR2 SQIVND (reference sequence). The CDR3 covers 13 residues. CDR3 residues: CASSYRVATEAFF. The CDR3, as DNA: TGTGCCAGTAGTTATCGGGTCGCGACTGAAGCTTTCTTT.